This T cell receptor beta chain is drawn from a study of cytotoxic CD8 clonotypes in ibrutinib-treated CLL. Study information: Researchers reported about a dozen relapsed/refractory and fewer than 16 treatment-naive patients, about 17 of them IGHV unmutated. The response samples were taken once patients had been treated for a median of about 12 months, range 6 to 36.

Repertoires were generated with immunoSEQ multiplex PCR, while TCRdb's copy carries only in-frame clones and drops some. This table has 250,000 to 350,000 clones, 65% to 85% appearing once. Notes on the study in general: Public clonotypes were uncommon and contracted or stayed stable on treatment.

Details on this clone: The antigen is not known.

Trimming removed 5 bases from V and 0 bases from J; junction bases left unmatched: 1. The CDR3 runs 14 residues. The germline CDR1 and CDR2 sequences are SGHNT and YENEEA. The source material was PBMCs, sampled at disease progression, from a patient treated with ibrutinib. This sequence joins TRBV11-3 and TRBJ2-7, with TRBD2 matching over 10 bases. This receptor was taken from a human donor with chronic lymphocytic leukemia. The DNA of the CDR3 is TGTGCCAGCAGCCCTAGCGGGAGCTCCTACGAGCAGTACTTC. Translating gives CASSPSGSSYEQYF.